These 21 T cell receptor beta chains originate from one sample sequenced in a study of blood T cell repertoires in COVID-19. This table comes from immunoSEQ multiplex PCR, and its TCRdb copy is limited to in-frame clones, with some not included. Among 270,000 or so clones, approximately 90% were seen once, and the ten largest hold 1% to 1.5%. The sequenced material came from PBMCs or T cells enriched from blood (not recorded which). The receptors stem from a middle-aged woman with acute COVID-19.

The genes are TRBV24-1 and TRBJ1-3, with 9 nucleotides matching TRBD1. Germline assignment: CDR1 KGHDR and CDR2 SFDVKD. CDR3 length: 16 residues. J lost 4 bases, V lost 4 bases, and 7 bases had no gene match. The chain's CDR3 is CATSDPRDREGNTIYF. In DNA, the CDR3 is TGTGCCACCAGTGACCCCCGGGACAGGGAAGGAAACACCATATATTTT.

The CDR3 bases are TGTGCCAGCAGCATGGGGGCGGGACAGTCCTACAATGAGCAGTTCTTC. Encoded protein: CASSMGAGQSYNEQFF. The genes are TRBV7-2 and TRBJ2-1; D is possibly TRBD1 (7 bases). Trimming removed 5 bases at V and 1 base at J, with 15 bases between. The CDR3 covers 16 residues. Germline V gives CDR1 SGHTA, CDR2 FQGNSA.

This sequence joins TRBV3-1 (or the pseudogene TRBV3-2) and TRBJ2-2; a weak D match, TRBD2 (6 bases). Trimming took 0 bases from V and 8 from J, leaving 13 bases between them. Germline lookup yields CDR1 LGHDT and CDR2 YNNKEL (reference sequence). The CDR3 has 15 amino acids. The CDR3 DNA follows: TGTGCCAGCAGCCAAGATCCGGCCGGGAGTGGGGAGCTGTTTTTT. As protein: CASSQDPAGSGELFF.

V gene TRBV7-9 combines with J gene TRBJ1-1, with a possible D match to TRBD1 (6 bases). Germline CDR1 and CDR2: SEHNR and FQNEAQ (reference sequence). V lost 0 bases and J lost 5, with 10 bases in between. This CDR3 region has 14 residues. The CDR3, as DNA: TGTGCCAGCAGCTTAGCGGGGGCATCGACTGAAGCTTTCTTT. Its protein product is CASSLAGASTEAFF.

The chain employs TRBV7-9 and TRBJ2-1; 11 bases match TRBD2. J gave up 5 bases and V 6 bases, and 9 bases lay outside the gene matches. Germline V gene sequence: CDR1 SEHNR, CDR2 FQNEAQ (reference sequence). The CDR3 has 16 amino acids. Written as DNA, the CDR3 is TGTGCCAGCAGAAACAATCCGGGACTAGCGGACAATGAGCAGTTCTTC. It translates to CASRNNPGLADNEQFF.

This clone came up once. The rearrangement joins TRBV5-6 to TRBJ1-6; 7 bases match TRBD1. Germline CDR1 and CDR2: SGHDT and YYEEEE. J was trimmed by 7 bases and V by 0 bases; bases with no gene match: 7. The CDR3 is 16 residues long. CDR3 region: CASSLGQGGLNSPLHF. The CDR3 coding sequence is TGTGCCAGCAGCTTGGGGCAGGGGGGATTAAATTCACCCCTCCACTTT.

This sequence joins TRBV9 and TRBJ1-4; 7 nucleotides agree with TRBD1. The CDR3 is 15 amino acids. The V gene end was trimmed by 2 bases and the J gene end by 0 bases; junction bases not matched to a gene: 1. Germline CDR1 and CDR2: SGDLS and YYNGEE. This chain's CDR3 is CASSVTGTTNEKLFF. The DNA for the CDR3 is TGTGCCAGCAGCGTGACAGGGACAACTAATGAAAAACTGTTTTTT.

The chain carries TRBV29-1 and TRBJ1-1; D not resolved. V was shortened by 8 bases and J by 0 bases, with 19 bases between the two germline ends. CDR3 length: 15 amino acids. Germline-derived CDR1 and CDR2 are SQVTM and ANQGSEA. In DNA form, the CDR3 reads TGCAGCCCCCTTGGAGATGAGGGAATGAACACTGAAGCTTTCTTT. This sequence encodes CSPLGDEGMNTEAFF.

V and J are TRBV19 and TRBJ1-1; TRBD1 agrees at 10 bases. The CDR3 spans 14 residues. The V segment lost 5 bases and the J segment 11 bases; nucleotides outside the gene matches: 11. Per germline, CDR1 LNHDA and CDR2 SQIVND (reference sequence). CDR3 sequence reads: CASSGTPGQGWAFF. In DNA, the CDR3 is TGTGCCAGTAGTGGAACTCCGGGACAGGGGTGGGCTTTCTTT.

V gene TRBV27 combines with J gene TRBJ2-1; 13 bases line up with TRBD2. The CDR3 consists of 16 residues. Germline V lookup: CDR1 MNHEY, CDR2 SMNVEV (reference sequence). After removal of 6 bases from V and 7 bases from J, the junction contained 9 bases not matched to a gene. In DNA form, the CDR3 reads TGTGCCAGCAGCCCCACTAGCGGGAGGGCCGGGAATGAGCAGTTCTTC. Encoded protein: CASSPTSGRAGNEQFF.

The rearrangement joins TRBV15 to TRBJ1-3; 9 bases match TRBD1. Germline-derived CDR1 and CDR2 are LNHNV and YYDKDF (reference sequence). This CDR3 region has 15 residues. V was clipped by 5 bases and J by 4 bases; unmatched bases: 6. The CDR3 DNA follows: TGTGCCACCAGCGTGGACAGGGGAGGCGGAAACACCATATATTTT. Protein: CATSVDRGGGNTIYF.

This chain links TRBV23-1 with TRBJ2-3; weak D call: TRBD2 (5 bases). TRBV23-1 is an open reading frame whose function is uncertain. This CDR3 is built from 16 residues. Trimming took 3 bases from V and 6 from J, leaving 19 bases between them. The CDR3: CASSQTAGGSGDTQYF. The CDR3 DNA sequence: TGCGCCAGCAGTCAGACGGCGGGTGGGAGTGGGGATACGCAGTATTTT.

The J gene is TRBJ2-6, the V gene TRBV29-1; D gene ambiguous. This CDR3 has 13 amino acids. Per germline, CDR1 SQVTM and CDR2 ANQGSEA. Between the trimmed V and J ends, which lost 6 bases and 2 bases, there was a span of 8 bases. In DNA form, the CDR3 reads TGCAGCGTCGAGCATCCTGGGGCCAACGTCCTGACTTTC. Translation gives CSVEHPGANVLTF.

V usage is TRBV30 and J usage is TRBJ1-1, with 7 bases matching TRBD1. Germline trimming cut 1 base from V and 3 bases from J; bases unmatched to any gene: 2. The CDR3 totals 13 residues. Germline CDR1 and CDR2: GTSNPN and SVGIG (reference sequence). The CDR3 spells CAWSGQGYTEAFF. The CDR3 DNA reads as TGTGCCTGGAGTGGACAGGGCTACACTGAAGCTTTCTTT. Together with reference TRBV30 and TRBJ1-1, the CDR3 gives the full variable domain: SQTIHQWPATLVQPVGSPLSLECTVEGTSNPNLYWYRQAAGRGLQLLFYSVGIGQISSEVPQNLSASRPQDRQFILSSKKLLLSDSGFYLCAWSGQGYTEAFFGQGTRLTVV.

The chain couples TRBV6-1 to TRBJ1-3, with 7 bases fitting TRBD1. Germline CDR1 and CDR2: MNHNS and SASEGT. V was pared by 6 bases and J by 2 bases, with 4 bases of the junction left unmatched. The CDR3 is made up of 14 amino acids. For the CDR3, the DNA is TGTGCCAGCAGCCCCGGGACAGCTGGAAACACCATATATTTT. Amino acid sequence: CASSPGTAGNTIYF.

A remark on this clone: At one end the junction does not follow the germline gene, possibly because of a read error. V and J are TRBV28 and TRBJ2-7; the D gene is possibly TRBD1 (5 bases). The CDR3 length is 11 residues. Germline CDR1 MDHEN, CDR2 SYDVKM. The CDR3 protein is CASSSQVGQDF. The DNA for the CDR3 is TGTGCCAGCAGTTCACAGGTAGGGCAGGACTTC.

The chain recombines TRBV5-4 with TRBJ2-3; tentative D call: TRBD1 (5 bases). Trimming cost V 2 bases and J 4 bases, with 17 bases left between them. The CDR3 is made up of 16 amino acids. Germline CDR1 and CDR2: SGHNT and YYREEE (reference sequence). CDR3 loop: CASSFWGQTRADTQYF. The DNA of the CDR3 is TGTGCCAGCAGCTTCTGGGGCCAAACACGGGCAGATACGCAGTATTTT.

The rearrangement joins TRBV5-4 to TRBJ1-4, with 10 bases matching TRBD1. The CDR3 has 15 residues. Germline V lookup: CDR1 SGHNT, CDR2 YYREEE (reference sequence). V lost 3 bases to trimming and J lost 6 bases; unmatched junction nucleotides: 5. The CDR3 loop is CASSSTGTGDEKLFF. CDR3 in DNA: TGTGCCAGCAGCTCAACCGGGACAGGGGATGAAAAACTGTTTTTT. The whole variable domain, remainder taken from reference TRBV5-4 and TRBJ1-4, is ETGVTQSPTHLIKTRGQQVTLRCSSQSGHNTVSWYQQALGQGPQFIFQYYREEENGRGNFPPRFSGLQFPNYSSELNVNALELDDSALYLCASSSTGTGDEKLFFGSGTQLSVL.

This sequence joins TRBV5-4 and TRBJ2-3, with 7 bases fitting TRBD1. This CDR3 is 15 amino acids long. Germline CDR1 SGHNT, CDR2 YYREEE (reference sequence). V shed 4 bases and J 5 bases; nucleotides not matched to a gene: 10. This CDR3 is CASSPTGYRRDTQYF. CDR3 coding DNA: TGTGCCAGCAGCCCGACAGGGTATCGGCGAGATACGCAGTATTTT. Supplemented by reference TRBV5-4 and TRBJ2-3, the full variable domain reads ETGVTQSPTHLIKTRGQQVTLRCSSQSGHNTVSWYQQALGQGPQFIFQYYREEENGRGNFPPRFSGLQFPNYSSELNVNALELDDSALYLCASSPTGYRRDTQYFGPGTRLTVL.

This sequence joins TRBV27 and TRBJ2-7; no clear D. Germline V gene sequence: CDR1 MNHEY, CDR2 SMNVEV (reference sequence). The germline V and J ends were trimmed by 0 bases and 0 bases, with 9 bases remaining between them. The CDR3 sequence is 15 residues long. CDR3 in DNA: TGTGCCAGCAGTTTATCGTACCCAGGCTCCTACGAGCAGTACGTC. This sequence encodes CASSLSYPGSYEQYV.

The chain uses TRBV7-2 and TRBJ2-3, with 8 bases identical to TRBD2. The CDR3 is 17 residues long. The trim removed 0 bases at V and 0 bases at J, leaving 5 bases unmatched. Germline V gene data show CDR1 as SGHTA and CDR2 as FQGNSA. DNA of the CDR3: TGTGCCAGCAGCTTAGCGAAGCGGGAGTGGAGCACAGATACGCAGTATTTT. Encoded protein: CASSLAKREWSTDTQYF.